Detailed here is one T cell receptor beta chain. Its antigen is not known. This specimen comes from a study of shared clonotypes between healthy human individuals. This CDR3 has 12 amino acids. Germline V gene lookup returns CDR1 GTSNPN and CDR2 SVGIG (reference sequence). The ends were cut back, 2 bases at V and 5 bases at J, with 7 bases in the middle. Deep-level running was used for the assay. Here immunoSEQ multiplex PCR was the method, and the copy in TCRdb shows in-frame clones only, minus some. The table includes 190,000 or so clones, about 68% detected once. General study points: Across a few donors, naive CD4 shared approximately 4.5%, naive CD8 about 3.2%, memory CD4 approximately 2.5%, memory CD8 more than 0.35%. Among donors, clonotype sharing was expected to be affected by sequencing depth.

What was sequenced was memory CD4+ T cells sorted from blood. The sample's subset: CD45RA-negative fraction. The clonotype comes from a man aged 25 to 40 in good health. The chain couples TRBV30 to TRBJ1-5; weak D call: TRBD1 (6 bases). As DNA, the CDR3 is TGTGCCTGGAGTCAGGGGTATCAGCCCCAGCATTTT. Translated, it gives CAWSQGYQPQHF.